One and the same sample provided the 5 T cell receptor beta chains below, sequenced in a study of CD8+CD57+ T cells in acquired aplastic anemia. Genomic DNA templated the TCR beta VDJ and CDR3 profiling. TCRdb re-analysed the reads in MiXCR, keeping a single row per CDR3 protein. This table holds approximately 270,000 distinct CDR3 sequences, 45% to 70% found once. Specimen: sorted CD4+, CD8+, or CD8+CD57+ T cells (not recorded which) from PBMCs. These receptors were taken from a human donor with severe aplastic anemia or a healthy control (not recorded which).

The V and J genes are TRBV5-6 and TRBJ1-1, with 8 bases lining up with TRBD1. The CDR3 extends over 14 amino acids. The germline CDR1 and CDR2 sequences are SGHDT and YYEEEE. Unmatched junction bases numbered 8, after V lost 5 bases and J lost 5 bases. CDR3 loop: CASRYGQGGTEAFF. The CDR3, as DNA: TGTGCCAGCAGATACGGACAGGGTGGGACTGAAGCTTTCTTT.

The chain couples TRBV11-3 to TRBJ2-7; 9 positions match TRBD2. CDR3 length: 16 residues. Germline CDR1 reads SGHNT; CDR2 reads YENEEA. Trimming removed 5 bases from V and 0 bases from J; junction bases left unmatched: 8. The CDR3 loop reads CASSPLETSGSYEQYF. Written as DNA, the CDR3 is TGTGCCAGCAGCCCCCTCGAGACTAGCGGCTCCTACGAGCAGTACTTC. Based on the CDR3 plus reference TRBV11-3 and TRBJ2-7, the full variable domain is EAGVVQSPRYKIIEKKQPVAFWCNPISGHNTLYWYLQNLGQGPELLIRYENEEAVDDSQLPKDRFSAERLKGVDSTLKIQPAELGDSAVYLCASSPLETSGSYEQYFGPGTRLTVT.

The chain has TRBV7-2 and TRBJ1-5; D ambiguous. The CDR3 consists of 13 residues. Deletions cut 5 bases from V and 9 bases from J, with 14 bases between. From germline, CDR1 is SGHTA and CDR2 FQGNSA. Written as DNA, the CDR3 is TGTGCCAGCAGCGTAGAGGAGTTCCGGCCCCAGCATTTT. It yields the protein CASSVEEFRPQHF.

This clonotype was observed a single time. DNA for the CDR3: TGTGCCAGCAGCCCCCACGGGGGGCCTGGGGATACGCAGTATTTT. This translates into CASSPHGGPGDTQYF. The chain carries TRBV9 and TRBJ2-3; TRBD2 is a possible D gene (7 bases). Germline lookup yields CDR1 SGDLS and CDR2 YYNGEE. The CDR3 runs to 15 residues. Trimming took 4 bases from V and 6 from J, leaving 18 bases between them. Supplemented by reference TRBV9 and TRBJ2-3, the full variable domain reads DSGVTQTPKHLITATGQRVTLRCSPRSGDLSVYWYQQSLDQGLQFLIQYYNGEERAKGNILERFSAQQFPDLHSELNLSSLELGDSALYFCASSPHGGPGDTQYFGPGTRLTVL.

Many counts were recorded for this clonotype. Written as DNA, the CDR3 is TGCAGTGCTAGAGAAGGGGGTACTAATGGCTACACCTTC. Amino acids: CSAREGGTNGYTF. The V call is TRBV20-1, the J call TRBJ1-2; the D gene is possibly TRBD1 (6 bases). V lost 0 bases and J 6 bases, leaving 11 bases between the germline ends. From germline, CDR1 is DFQATT and CDR2 SNEGSKA (reference sequence). The CDR3 spans 13 residues.